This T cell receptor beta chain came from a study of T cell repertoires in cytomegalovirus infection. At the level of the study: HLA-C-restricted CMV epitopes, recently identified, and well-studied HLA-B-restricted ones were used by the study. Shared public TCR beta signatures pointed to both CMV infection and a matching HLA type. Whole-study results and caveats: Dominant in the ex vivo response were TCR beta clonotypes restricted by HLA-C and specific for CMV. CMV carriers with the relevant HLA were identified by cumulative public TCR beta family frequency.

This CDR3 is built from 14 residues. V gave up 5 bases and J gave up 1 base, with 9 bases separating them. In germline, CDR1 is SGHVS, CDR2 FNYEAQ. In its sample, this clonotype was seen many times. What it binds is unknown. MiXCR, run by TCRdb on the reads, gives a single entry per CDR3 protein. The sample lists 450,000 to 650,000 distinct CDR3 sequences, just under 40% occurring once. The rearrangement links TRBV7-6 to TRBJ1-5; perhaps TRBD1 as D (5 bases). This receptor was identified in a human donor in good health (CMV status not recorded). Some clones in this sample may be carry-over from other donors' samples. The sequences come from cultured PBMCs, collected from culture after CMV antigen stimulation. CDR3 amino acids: CASSPGFSNQPQHF. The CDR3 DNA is TGTGCCAGCAGCCCAGGGTTCAGCAATCAGCCCCAGCATTTT.